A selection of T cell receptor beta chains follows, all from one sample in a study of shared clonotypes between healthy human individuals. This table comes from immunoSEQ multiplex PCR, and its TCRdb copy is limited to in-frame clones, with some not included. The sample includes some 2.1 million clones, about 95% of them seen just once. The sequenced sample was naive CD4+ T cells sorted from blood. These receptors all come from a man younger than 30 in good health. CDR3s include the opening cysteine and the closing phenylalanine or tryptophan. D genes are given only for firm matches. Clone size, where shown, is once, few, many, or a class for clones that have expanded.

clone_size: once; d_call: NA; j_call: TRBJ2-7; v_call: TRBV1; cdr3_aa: CTSSQDINYEQYF; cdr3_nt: TGCACCAGCAGCCAAGACATTAACTACGAGCAGTACTTC
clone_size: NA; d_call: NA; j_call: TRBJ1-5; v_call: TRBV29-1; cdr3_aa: CSVRSGTGNQPQHF; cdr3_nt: TGCAGCGTCCGCTCCGGGACTGGGAATCAGCCCCAGCATTTT
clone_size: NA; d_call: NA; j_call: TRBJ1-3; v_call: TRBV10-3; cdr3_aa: CATQDSGNTIYF; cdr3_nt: TGTGCCACCCAGGACTCTGGAAACACCATATATTTT
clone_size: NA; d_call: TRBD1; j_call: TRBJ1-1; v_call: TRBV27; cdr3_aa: CASSFKSVDRGFLQQRNTEAFF; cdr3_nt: TGTGCCAGCAGTTTTAAATCCGTCGACAGGGGGTTCTTGCAACAAAGGAACACTGAAGCTTTCTTT
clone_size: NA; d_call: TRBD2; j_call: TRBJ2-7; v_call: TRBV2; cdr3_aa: CASSSPGLPYEQYF; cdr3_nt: TGTGCCAGCAGTAGCCCGGGACTACCTTACGAGCAGTACTTC
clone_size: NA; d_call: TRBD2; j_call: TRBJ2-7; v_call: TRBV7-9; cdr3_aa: CASSLSGGSSYEQYF; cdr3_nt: TGTGCCAGCAGCTTATCCGGCGGGAGCTCCTACGAGCAGTACTTC
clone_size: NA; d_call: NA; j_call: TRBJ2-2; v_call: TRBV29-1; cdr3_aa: CSVPAVVGLDTGELFF; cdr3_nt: TGCAGCGTTCCGGCCGTTGTCGGGTTGGACACCGGGGAGCTGTTTTTT
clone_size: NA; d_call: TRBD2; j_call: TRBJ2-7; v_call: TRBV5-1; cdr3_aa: CASSLEAGVYEQYF; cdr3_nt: TGCGCCAGCAGCTTGGAGGCGGGAGTCTACGAGCAGTACTTC
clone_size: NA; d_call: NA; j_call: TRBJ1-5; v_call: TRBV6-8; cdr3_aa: CASSPLRYQHF; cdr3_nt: TGTGCCAGCAGTCCCCTGAGGTACCAGCATTTT
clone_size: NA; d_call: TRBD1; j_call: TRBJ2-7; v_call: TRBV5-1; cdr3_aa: CASSATGGSYEQYF; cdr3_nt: TGCGCCAGCAGCGCTACAGGGGGCTCCTACGAGCAGTACTTC
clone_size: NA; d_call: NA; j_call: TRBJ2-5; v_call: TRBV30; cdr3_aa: CAWSGGRGETQYF; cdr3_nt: TGTGCCTGGAGTGGGGGTCGTGGGGAGACCCAGTACTTC
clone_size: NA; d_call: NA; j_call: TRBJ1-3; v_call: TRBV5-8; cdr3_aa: CASSFRGHPGNTIYF; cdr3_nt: TGTGCCAGCAGCTTCAGGGGTCACCCTGGAAACACCATATATTTT
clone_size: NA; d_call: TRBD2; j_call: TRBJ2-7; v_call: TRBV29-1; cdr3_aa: CSVEWRGGSYEQYF; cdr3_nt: TGCAGCGTTGAGTGGCGGGGGGGCTCCTACGAGCAGTACTTC
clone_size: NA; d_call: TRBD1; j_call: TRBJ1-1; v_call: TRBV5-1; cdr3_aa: CASSVDRGVTFF; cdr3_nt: TGCGCCAGCAGCGTAGACAGGGGAGTGACTTTCTTT
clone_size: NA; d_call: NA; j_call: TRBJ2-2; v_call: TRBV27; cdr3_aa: CASSLRRNTGELFF; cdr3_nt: TGTGCCAGCAGTTTAAGGCGGAACACCGGGGAGCTGTTTTTT
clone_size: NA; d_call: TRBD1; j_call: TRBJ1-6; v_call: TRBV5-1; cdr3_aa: CASSPGQGVNSPLHF; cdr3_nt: TGCGCCAGCAGTCCGGGACAGGGAGTCAATTCACCCCTCCACTTT
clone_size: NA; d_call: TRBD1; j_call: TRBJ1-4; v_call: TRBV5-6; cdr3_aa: CASSTPGQGTEKLFF; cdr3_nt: TGTGCCAGCAGCACCCCGGGACAGGGGACTGAAAAACTGTTTTTT
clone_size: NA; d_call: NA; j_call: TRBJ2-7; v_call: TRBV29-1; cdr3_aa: CSVGRVRDGEQYF; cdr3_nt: TGCAGCGTAGGCAGGGTTCGGGATGGCGAGCAGTACTTC
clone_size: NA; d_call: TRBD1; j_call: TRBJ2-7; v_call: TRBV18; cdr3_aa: CASSIGTGAYEQYF; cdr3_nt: TGTGCCAGCTCCATCGGGACAGGGGCCTACGAGCAGTACTTC
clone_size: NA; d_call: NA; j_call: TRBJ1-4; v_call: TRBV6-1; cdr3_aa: CASSEDRPNEKLFF; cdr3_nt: TGTGCCAGCAGTGAAGACAGGCCTAATGAAAAACTGTTTTTT
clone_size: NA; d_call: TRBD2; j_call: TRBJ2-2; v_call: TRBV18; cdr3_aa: CASSSASGGPNTGELFF; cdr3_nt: TGTGCCAGCTCAAGTGCTAGCGGGGGCCCTAACACCGGGGAGCTGTTTTTT
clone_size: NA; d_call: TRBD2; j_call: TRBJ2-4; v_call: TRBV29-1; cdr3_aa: CSVEDGGRAKNIQYF; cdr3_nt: TGCAGCGTTGAAGATGGCGGGAGAGCCAAAAACATTCAGTACTTC
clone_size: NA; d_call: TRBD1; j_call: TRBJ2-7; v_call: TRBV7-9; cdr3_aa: CASSQDRAFSIHEQYF; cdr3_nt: TGTGCCAGCAGCCAGGACAGGGCCTTTTCAATACACGAGCAGTACTTC
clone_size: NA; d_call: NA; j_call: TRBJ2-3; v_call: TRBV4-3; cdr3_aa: CASSQQTGIDTQYF; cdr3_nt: TGCGCCAGCAGCCAACAGACTGGGATTGATACGCAGTATTTT
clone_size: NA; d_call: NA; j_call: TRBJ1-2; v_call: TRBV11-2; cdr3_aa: CASSLYTDGYTF; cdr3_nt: TGTGCCAGCAGCTTATACACCGATGGCTACACCTTC
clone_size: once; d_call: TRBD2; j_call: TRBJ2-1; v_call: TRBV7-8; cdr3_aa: CASSLARTSGRWNYNEQFF; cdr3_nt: TGTGCCAGCAGCTTAGCCCGGACTAGCGGGAGGTGGAACTACAATGAGCAGTTCTTC
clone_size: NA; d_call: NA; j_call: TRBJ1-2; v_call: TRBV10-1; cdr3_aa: CASSETAGPRDGYTF; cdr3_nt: TGCGCCAGCAGTGAAACCGCCGGGCCTAGGGATGGCTACACCTTC
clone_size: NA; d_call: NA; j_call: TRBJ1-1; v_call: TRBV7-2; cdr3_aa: CASKMTVNTEAFF; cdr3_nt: TGTGCCAGCAAGATGACAGTAAACACTGAAGCTTTCTTT
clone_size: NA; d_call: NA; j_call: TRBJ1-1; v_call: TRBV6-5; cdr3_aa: CASSYKPWNTEAFF; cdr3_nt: TGTGCCAGCAGTTACAAACCGTGGAACACTGAAGCTTTCTTT
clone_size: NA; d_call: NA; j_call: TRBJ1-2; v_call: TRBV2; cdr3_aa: CASSEVRGTAYGYTF; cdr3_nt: TGTGCCAGCAGTGAAGTCCGGGGAACGGCCTATGGCTACACCTTC
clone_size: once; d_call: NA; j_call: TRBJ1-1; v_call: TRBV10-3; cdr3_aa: CAISGAGAHRSFLTEAFF; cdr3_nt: TGTGCCATCAGTGGGGCCGGGGCCCACAGATCGTTCCTCACTGAAGCTTTCTTT
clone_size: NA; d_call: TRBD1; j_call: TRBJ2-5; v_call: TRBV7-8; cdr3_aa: CASSRDRAGETQYF; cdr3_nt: TGTGCCAGCAGCCGGGACAGGGCGGGAGAGACCCAGTACTTC
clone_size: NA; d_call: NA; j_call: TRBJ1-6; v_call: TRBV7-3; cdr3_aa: CASSSIAGAPLHF; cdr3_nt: TGTGCCAGCAGCTCGATTGCGGGGGCGCCCCTCCACTTT